One TCR beta chain is described in this entry. Its antigen remains unidentified. The entry originates in a study of cytomegalovirus exposure and HLA in healthy donors. General study results and limits: Published work reported that the classifier diagnosed cytomegalovirus status with high specificity and sensitivity. Presence/absence analyses treated sequencing depth as roughly uniform across donors. A missense DCLRE1C variant was associated with V- and J-gene trimming of TCR beta chains in a later analysis, and an independent cohort replicated the association. An ancestry cluster, one associated with Asian ancestry, reportedly showed fewer N-insertions than the approximately 670-donor mean in a later analysis.

Both 60 Vbeta primers and 13 Jbeta primers went into the PCR. Generated by immunoSEQ multiplex PCR, the TCRdb table keeps only in-frame clones and is missing some. The repertoire holds 90,000 to 100,000 clones, with under 80% as singletons. From germline, CDR1 is SGDLS and CDR2 YYNGEE. V was cut by 5 bases and J by 7 bases, with 18 bases left in between. The CDR3 has 15 amino acids. The sequenced sample was PBMCs. This chain connects TRBV9 to TRBJ1-4; a weak D match, TRBD1 (5 bases). The TCR originated in a man aged 40-55 years in good health and CMV-seropositive. CDR3 nucleotides: TGTGCCAGCAGTACCGGGACCGTCGGGAGTGAAAAACTGTTTTTT. This codes for CASSTGTVGSEKLFF. Full variable domain (outside the CDR3, taken from reference TRBV9 and TRBJ1-4): DSGVTQTPKHLITATGQRVTLRCSPRSGDLSVYWYQQSLDQGLQFLIQYYNGEERAKGNILERFSAQQFPDLHSELNLSSLELGDSALYFCASSTGTVGSEKLFFGSGTQLSVL.